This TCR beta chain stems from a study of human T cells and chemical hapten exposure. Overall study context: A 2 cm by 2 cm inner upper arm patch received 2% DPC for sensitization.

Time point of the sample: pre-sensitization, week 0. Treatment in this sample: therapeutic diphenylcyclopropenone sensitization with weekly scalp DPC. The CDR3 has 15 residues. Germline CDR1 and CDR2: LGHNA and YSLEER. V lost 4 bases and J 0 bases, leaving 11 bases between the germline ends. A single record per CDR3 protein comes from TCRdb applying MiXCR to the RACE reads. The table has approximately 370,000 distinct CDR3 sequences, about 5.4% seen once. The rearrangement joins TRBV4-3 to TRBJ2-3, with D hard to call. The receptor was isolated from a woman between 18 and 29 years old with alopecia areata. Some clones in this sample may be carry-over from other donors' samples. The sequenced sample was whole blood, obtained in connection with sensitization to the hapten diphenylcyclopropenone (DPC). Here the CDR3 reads CASSRRTLSTDTQYF. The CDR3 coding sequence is TGCGCCAGCAGCCGACGGACCCTGAGCACAGATACGCAGTATTTT.